This is a list of T cell receptor beta chains from one sample in a study of T cell repertoires in cytomegalovirus infection. Their antigens remain unidentified. TCRdb re-analysed the reads in MiXCR, keeping a single row per CDR3 protein. The repertoire holds about 270,000 distinct CDR3 sequences, about 20% seen once, with around 20% in the top ten. The source material was cultured PBMCs, sampled from culture after CMV antigen stimulation. These receptors were taken from a human donor in good health (CMV status not recorded). Some clones in this sample may be carry-over from other donors' samples. Each CDR3 is given with its conserved first and last residue. A D gene is named only where the DNA matches it firmly. Expanded clones are given a class, and other clones once, few, many or no size at all.

d_gene	v_gene	abundance	j_gene	CDR3aa	CDR3nt
.	TRBV19	.	TRBJ2-3	CASMDRATDTQYF	TGTGCCAGTATGGATAGGGCCACAGATACGCAGTATTTT
.	TRBV19	few	TRBJ1-5	CASNGRALGAQHF	TGTGCCAGTAATGGTAGGGCCCTCGGGGCCCAGCATTTT
TRBD2	TRBV7-2	few	TRBJ2-3	CASSPRGGQSLTDTQYF	TGTGCCAGCAGCCCTCGGGGGGGACAAAGTTTGACAGATACGCAGTATTTT
.	TRBV19	.	TRBJ2-2	CASRENGAGAGELFF	TGTGCCAGTAGAGAAAACGGGGCAGGGGCCGGGGAGCTGTTTTTT
.	TRBV19	.	TRBJ1-1	CATSPRPAQAQMNTEAFF	TGTGCCACATCCCCACGGCCGGCACAGGCTCAGATGAACACTGAAGCTTTCTTT
TRBD2	TRBV27	.	TRBJ2-7	CASSLLSGLAGQQYF	TGTGCCAGCAGTTTACTCTCGGGACTAGCGGGCCAGCAGTACTTC
TRBD2	TRBV4-1	.	TRBJ2-2	CASSQDSGTTGELFF	TGCGCCAGCAGCCAAGATAGCGGGACCACCGGGGAGCTGTTTTTT
.	TRBV11-2	.	TRBJ2-1	CASSPSSLGGIYPAQQFF	TGTGCCAGCAGCCCATCTTCACTAGGCGGGATTTATCCGGCCCAGCAGTTCTTC
.	TRBV11-2	few	TRBJ2-2	CASREPGNTGELFF	TGTGCCAGCAGGGAACCCGGGAACACCGGGGAGCTGTTTTTT
TRBD1	TRBV11-2	.	TRBJ2-1	CASSLGFGQGTYNEQFF	TGTGCCAGCAGCTTAGGGTTTGGACAGGGTACCTACAATGAGCAGTTCTTC
TRBD1	TRBV9	many	TRBJ2-1	CASSSQDRVVNEQFF	TGTGCCAGCAGCTCTCAGGACAGGGTCGTAAATGAGCAGTTCTTC
.	TRBV12-3/TRBV12-4	many	TRBJ1-1	CASRSQSFGAEAFF	TGTGCCAGCAGATCACAGTCCTTTGGGGCTGAAGCTTTCTTT
.	TRBV4-3	.	TRBJ2-1	CASSQAVDSGGDGNEQFF	TGCGCCAGCAGCCAAGCGGTGGATAGCGGAGGGGATGGCAATGAGCAGTTCTTC
.	TRBV27	.	TRBJ1-2	CASSSQGGYTF	TGTGCCAGCAGTTCGCAGGGGGGCTACACCTTC
.	TRBV6-2/TRBV6-3	.	TRBJ2-1	CASSSGPGHEQFF	TGTGCCAGCAGCTCCGGGCCCGGGCATGAGCAGTTCTTC
.	TRBV28	few	TRBJ1-1	CASSSPGGIGSNTEAFF	TGTGCCAGCAGTTCCCCGGGGGGGATCGGCTCGAACACTGAAGCTTTCTTT
.	TRBV30	many	TRBJ2-1	CAWSTTREQFF	TGTGCCTGGAGTACAACCCGTGAGCAGTTCTTC
.	TRBV5-6	.	TRBJ1-3	CASSYGLISGNTIYF	TGTGCCAGCAGCTACGGACTGATCTCTGGAAACACCATATATTTT
TRBD1	TRBV11-2	.	TRBJ1-2	CASSTDRGDGGYTF	TGTGCCAGCAGCACGGACAGGGGCGACGGTGGCTACACCTTC
.	TRBV30	few	TRBJ1-3	CAWSVTPKITGNTIYF	TGTGCCTGGAGTGTTACCCCGAAGATAACTGGAAACACCATATATTTT
.	TRBV12-3/TRBV12-4	.	TRBJ1-1	CASSLFYRDTEAFF	TGTGCCAGCAGTTTATTTTACAGAGACACTGAAGCTTTCTTT
.	TRBV20-1	.	TRBJ1-5	CSARDPMGQPQHF	TGCAGTGCTAGAGACCCCATGGGTCAGCCCCAGCATTTT
.	TRBV7-2	.	TRBJ2-4	CASSLVAGLAKNIQYF	TGTGCCAGCAGCTTAGTGGCGGGGTTAGCCAAAAACATTCAGTACTTC
TRBD1	TRBV7-2	.	TRBJ1-5	CASSLTGTGRQPQHF	TGTGCCAGCAGCTTAACCGGGACAGGGCGTCAGCCCCAGCATTTT
TRBD2	TRBV6-1	many	TRBJ2-1	CASSQPLRLAGVNEQFF	TGTGCCAGCAGTCAACCCCTTCGACTAGCGGGAGTGAATGAGCAGTTCTTC
.	TRBV7-2	many	TRBJ2-1	CASSLGAVVPEQFF	TGTGCCAGCAGCTTAGGAGCCGTGGTCCCTGAGCAGTTCTTC
.	TRBV7-2	.	TRBJ2-2	CASSLVAGGELFF	TGTGCCAGCAGCTTAGTAGCCGGCGGGGAGCTGTTTTTT
TRBD2	TRBV30	once	TRBJ2-2	CAWSPSSKAGGLANTGELFF	TGTGCCTGGAGTCCCTCCAGTAAAGCGGGAGGACTCGCGAACACCGGGGAGCTGTTTTTT
.	TRBV11-1	few	TRBJ2-7	CASSSAYEGGSYEQYF	TGTGCCAGCAGCTCCGCTTACGAGGGGGGTTCCTACGAGCAGTACTTC
.	TRBV28	.	TRBJ2-5	CASSLLVETQYF	TGTGCCAGCAGTTTATTGGTGGAGACCCAGTACTTC
.	TRBV7-2	many	TRBJ1-2	CASSSTASGAFYGYTF	TGTGCCAGCAGCTCGACTGCCTCGGGGGCTTTCTATGGCTACACCTTC
TRBD1	TRBV24-1	few	TRBJ2-2	CATSDLVETGTAGELFF	TGTGCCACCAGTGATTTGGTCGAGACAGGGACAGCCGGGGAGCTGTTTTTT
.	TRBV6-2/TRBV6-3	.	TRBJ2-7	CASSYSGFGSSYEQYF	TGTGCCAGCAGTTACTCTGGGTTCGGGTCCTCCTACGAGCAGTACTTC
TRBD1	TRBV7-2	many	TRBJ1-2	CASREQGAGGYTF	TGTGCCAGCAGGGAACAGGGGGCGGGTGGCTACACCTTC
.	TRBV6-2/TRBV6-3	.	TRBJ2-3	CASSSPRGADTQYF	TGTGCCAGCAGTTCGCCTCGTGGAGCAGATACGCAGTATTTT
.	TRBV7-3	many	TRBJ1-6	CASSLLYNSPLHF	TGTGCCAGCAGCTTACTGTATAATTCACCCCTCCACTTT
.	TRBV7-6	.	TRBJ2-3	CASSSIAPGRDTDTQYF	TGTGCCAGCAGCTCCATAGCTCCAGGGCGGGACACAGATACGCAGTATTTT
TRBD2	TRBV4-1	.	TRBJ2-1	CASSQPLAGGTNEQFF	TGCGCCAGCAGCCAACCTCTAGCGGGAGGTACCAATGAGCAGTTCTTC
TRBD1	TRBV7-2	.	TRBJ2-5	CASSLDQGAGGETQYF	TGTGCCAGCAGCTTAGATCAGGGGGCCGGTGGAGAGACCCAGTACTTC
TRBD1	TRBV7-8	many	TRBJ2-5	CASSHRGMGETQYF	TGTGCCAGCAGCCACAGGGGTATGGGGGAGACCCAGTACTTC
TRBD2	TRBV12-3/TRBV12-4	many	TRBJ2-3	CASSFTAGNTDTQYF	TGTGCCAGCAGTTTCACAGCGGGGAACACAGATACGCAGTATTTT
.	TRBV6-6	few	TRBJ2-6	CASSYPGSGANVLTF	TGTGCCAGCAGTTACCCAGGGTCTGGGGCCAACGTCCTGACTTTC
.	TRBV6-1	few	TRBJ2-7	CASSADIRSYEQYF	TGTGCCAGCAGTGCCGACATCCGTTCCTACGAGCAGTACTTC
.	TRBV7-2	many	TRBJ1-1	CASSLRGTVNTEAFF	TGTGCCAGCAGCTTACGAGGGACGGTGAACACTGAAGCTTTCTTT
.	TRBV19	.	TRBJ1-5	CASPPGSVRPQHF	TGTGCCAGTCCCCCAGGATCTGTGAGGCCCCAGCATTTT
.	TRBV24-1	.	TRBJ2-2	CATSDSGRGGELFF	TGTGCCACCAGTGATTCGGGACGAGGCGGGGAGCTGTTTTTT
.	TRBV11-3	.	TRBJ2-3	CASSLDQGVGGTDTQYF	TGTGCCAGCAGCTTAGATCAAGGTGTCGGGGGCACAGATACGCAGTATTTT
.	TRBV7-9	few	TRBJ2-5	CASSLGNIGEQETQYF	TGTGCCAGCAGCTTAGGAAACATTGGGGAACAAGAGACCCAGTACTTC
.	TRBV6-2/TRBV6-3	.	TRBJ2-3	CASTNGGAQYF	TGTGCCAGCACTAACGGGGGAGCGCAGTATTTT
TRBD2	TRBV18	few	TRBJ2-3	CASSSGLAQYHDDTQYF	TGTGCCAGCTCATCGGGACTAGCGCAGTACCACGACGATACGCAGTATTTT
TRBD2	TRBV29-1	.	TRBJ2-1	CSVGGLAGGPVNEQFF	TGCAGCGTGGGAGGACTAGCGGGAGGGCCGGTGAATGAGCAGTTCTTC
.	TRBV7-9	.	TRBJ2-5	CASSTGTVGLETQYF	TGTGCCAGCAGCACAGGGACAGTGGGACTTGAGACCCAGTACTTC
.	TRBV11-3	many	TRBJ1-2	CAFVRVQAGYTF	TGTGCCTTTGTCAGGGTTCAGGCTGGCTACACCTTC
.	TRBV7-2	many	TRBJ2-1	CASSFRSDSYNEQFF	TGTGCCAGCAGCTTTAGGTCCGACTCCTACAATGAGCAGTTCTTC
.	TRBV7-2	many	TRBJ2-2	CASSLLGITNTGELFF	TGTGCCAGCAGCTTATTAGGGATTACGAACACCGGGGAGCTGTTTTTT
.	TRBV7-3	.	TRBJ1-1	CASSLSVAEGAEAFF	TGTGCCAGCAGCTTAAGTGTCGCAGAAGGCGCTGAAGCTTTCTTT
TRBD1	TRBV7-8	many	TRBJ2-5	CASSFQTGEETQYF	TGTGCCAGCAGCTTCCAAACAGGGGAAGAGACCCAGTACTTC